These T cell receptor beta chains were read from a single sample in a study of chemoradiotherapy in HPV16-positive cancers. Measured with immunoSEQ multiplex PCR; TCRdb has only the in-frame clones, and not every one. The sample carries around 8,000 clones, around 81% recorded once. This specimen was acquired from a patient who underwent chemoradiotherapy. The receptor set was obtained from a human donor with HPV-associated anogenital cancer. Each CDR3 is given with its conserved first and last residue. Fields, in order: D gene, clone size, J gene, V gene, CDR3 DNA, CDR3 protein. A D gene is named only where the DNA matches it firmly. A row's size may be missing; if present it is once, few, many or a size class.

. | . | TRBJ2-6 | TRBV27 | TGTGCCAGCAGTTTATATAGGGATTTTCCTTCTGGGGCCAACGTCCTGACTTTC | CASSLYRDFPSGANVLTF
. | . | TRBJ2-4 | TRBV14 | TGTGCCAGCAGCCAAGTCCGGCCTGAAAAAGCCAAAAACATTCAGTACTTC | CASSQVRPEKAKNIQYF
. | . | TRBJ1-1 | TRBV15 | TGTGCCACCAGCAGAGATTGGTACCAGGGACAAACGAACACTGAAGCTTTCTTT | CATSRDWYQGQTNTEAFF
. | . | TRBJ2-2 | TRBV5-1 | TGCGCCAGCAGCATCACAGGGTCCGGGGAGCTGTTTTTT | CASSITGSGELFF
TRBD2 | . | TRBJ2-1 | TRBV27 | TGTGCCAGCAGTTTCCCTCCGGGGGGCTACAATGAGCAGTTCTTC | CASSFPPGGYNEQFF
TRBD2 | . | TRBJ2-3 | TRBV5-1 | TGCGCCAGCAGCTTAGGTAGCGGGGGCACCGATACGCAGTATTTT | CASSLGSGGTDTQYF
. | . | TRBJ1-1 | TRBV5-1 | TGCGCCAGCAGCTTGTATGAGAACACTGAAGCTTTCTTT | CASSLYENTEAFF
. | . | TRBJ2-3 | TRBV7-7 | TGTGCTAGCAGCCTTCTAGCGTGGGAGACAGATACGCAGTATTTT | CASSLLAWETDTQYF
. | . | TRBJ2-3 | TRBV10-3 | TGTGCCATCAGTGGGACATTCCCTCACACAAATACGCAGTATTTT | CAISGTFPHTNTQYF
TRBD2 | . | TRBJ2-2 | TRBV4-1 | TGCGCCAGCAGCCAGCTCGGGGCGGGGGCGAACACCGGGGAGCTGTTTTTT | CASSQLGAGANTGELFF
. | . | TRBJ2-3 | TRBV7-3 | TGTGCCAGCAGCTTCGCTAGCGCGACAGATACGCAGTATTTT | CASSFASATDTQYF
TRBD2 | few | TRBJ2-7 | TRBV5-6 | TGTGCCAGCAGCCCTCGGGGACTAGCGGGCTACGAGCAGTACTTC | CASSPRGLAGYEQYF
. | . | TRBJ2-3 | TRBV7-8 | TGTGCCAGCAGCTTAGAACGGGAACTGCCTAGCACAGATACGCAGTATTTT | CASSLERELPSTDTQYF
TRBD2 | . | TRBJ2-2 | TRBV5-1 | TGCGCCAGCAGCTTGGTCGGGGGGTCTGAAAACACCGGGGAGCTGTTTTTT | CASSLVGGSENTGELFF
. | . | TRBJ2-7 | TRBV5-1 | TGCGCCAGCAGCCTAAGGACCGCGACCGACGAGCAGTACTTC | CASSLRTATDEQYF
. | . | TRBJ2-1 | TRBV19 | TGTGCCAGTAGTATGTCGGGAGAAGTCTACAATGAGCAGTTCTTC | CASSMSGEVYNEQFF
. | . | TRBJ2-1 | TRBV9 | TGTGCCAGCAGCGTAGGGCGCAGGGCCTTAAGCTCCTACAATGAGCAGTTCTTC | CASSVGRRALSSYNEQFF
. | . | TRBJ2-5 | TRBV5-1 | TGCGCCAGCAGCTTAAATACAGGGAGTCAAGAGACCCAGTACTTC | CASSLNTGSQETQYF
TRBD1 | . | TRBJ1-2 | TRBV19 | TGTGCCAGTAGTTCTTCCGGGACAGTTTATGGCTACACCTTC | CASSSSGTVYGYTF
TRBD2 | . | TRBJ2-5 | TRBV7-2 | TGTGCCAGCAGCCTATCCTGGACTAGCGGGGGGGCCGGAGAGACCCAGTACTTC | CASSLSWTSGGAGETQYF
. | . | TRBJ1-2 | TRBV4-1 | TGCGCCAGCAGCCAAGGCCGTTTACAGGTGAACTATGGCTACACCTTC | CASSQGRLQVNYGYTF
TRBD2 | . | TRBJ2-3 | TRBV5-1 | TGCGCCAGCAGCACCCGACTAGCGGGGGTTTCAGATACGCAGTATTTT | CASSTRLAGVSDTQYF
TRBD1 | few | TRBJ1-2 | TRBV7-9 | TGTGCCAGCAGCCCGGACAGGGTGGGCTACACCTTC | CASSPDRVGYTF
. | . | TRBJ1-1 | TRBV6-1 | TGTGCCAGCAGTCCTTCTCGAGGAGTAGTCGAAGCTTTCTTT | CASSPSRGVVEAFF
. | . | TRBJ2-5 | TRBV6-5 | TGTGCCAGCAGCGCCTTGAGGGGAGTGGAGACCCAGTACTTC | CASSALRGVETQYF
. | . | TRBJ1-3 | TRBV5-4 | TGTGCCAGCAGTCCCCCAGGCATGCCAAACACCATATATTTT | CASSPPGMPNTIYF
TRBD1 | . | TRBJ2-7 | TRBV19 | TGTGCCAGTAGTATAGTTCTCGGGACAGGATCCTCCTACGAGCAGTACTTC | CASSIVLGTGSSYEQYF
. | . | TRBJ1-3 | TRBV2 | TGTGCCAGCAGTGATGGAAACACCATATATTTT | CASSDGNTIYF
. | once | TRBJ1-2 | TRBV19 | TGTGCCAGTAAATGGACAGCTAACTATGGCTACACCTTC | CASKWTANYGYTF
TRBD2 | . | TRBJ2-1 | TRBV7-9 | TGTGCCAGCAGCCCGCGGGGGGGAAGCTCCTACAATGAGCAGTTCTTC | CASSPRGGSSYNEQFF
. | . | TRBJ2-1 | TRBV10-3 | TGTGCCATCAGTGAGCCCCGGAGTGGGCAATTCTTC | CAISEPRSGQFF
TRBD2 | few | TRBJ2-5 | TRBV4-1 | TGCGCCAGCAGCCAATCCCGGGGCGGGGGTAACCAAGAGACCCAGTACTTC | CASSQSRGGGNQETQYF
. | . | TRBJ2-7 | TRBV5-1 | TGCGCCAGCAGCTCACTTGATACTACTACCTACGAGCAGTACTTC | CASSSLDTTTYEQYF
TRBD2 | . | TRBJ2-7 | TRBV4-3 | TGCGCCAGCAGCCAAGGGGTCGGGACTAGCGGTACCTACGAGCAGTACTTC | CASSQGVGTSGTYEQYF
TRBD2 | . | TRBJ2-1 | TRBV30 | TGTGCCTGGACTAGCGGGAGGGTATCCTACAATGAGCAGTTCTTC | CAWTSGRVSYNEQFF
. | . | TRBJ2-6 | TRBV19 | TGTGCCAGTAGGACCCTGACGGACTCTGGGGCCAACGTCCTGACTTTC | CASRTLTDSGANVLTF
. | few | TRBJ1-4 | TRBV19 | TGTGCCATGCCGGGACTTGCAACTAATGAAAAACTGTTTTTT | CAMPGLATNEKLFF
. | . | TRBJ2-5 | TRBV11-3 | TGTGCCAGCAGCTTAGGACGGTACCAAGAGACCCAGTACTTC | CASSLGRYQETQYF
. | . | TRBJ2-2 | TRBV10-3 | TGTGCCATCAGTGAGTCGCCAGGGGGGCAAACCGGGGAGCTGTTTTTT | CAISESPGGQTGELFF
. | . | TRBJ2-7 | TRBV4-2 | TGTGCCAGCAGCCAAGATCTTCACAGCAACTACGAGCAGTACTTC | CASSQDLHSNYEQYF
TRBD1 | . | TRBJ2-5 | TRBV5-1 | TGCGCCAGCAGCCGAGGTTTGGACAGGGGGCGAGGGGAGACCCAGTACTTC | CASSRGLDRGRGETQYF
. | . | TRBJ1-3 | TRBV9 | TGTGCCAGCAGCGTAACGCAGGGGTATGGAAACACCATATATTTT | CASSVTQGYGNTIYF
TRBD1 | . | TRBJ1-4 | TRBV7-9 | TGTGCCAGCAGCCAGGGACAGGGCACCGAAAAACTGTTTTTT | CASSQGQGTEKLFF
TRBD1 | . | TRBJ2-6 | TRBV23-1 | TGCGCCAGCAGTCAACCCCCCGGGACAGGGGACCTAAGGGCCAACGTCCTGACTTTC | CASSQPPGTGDLRANVLTF
. | . | TRBJ2-1 | TRBV11-2 | TGTGCCAGCAGCTTAGGGGCCTGGGCCAATGAGCAGTTCTTC | CASSLGAWANEQFF
. | . | TRBJ2-6 | TRBV9 | TGTGCCAGCAGCGTAAGTGTTGGGCTTGCCGGGGCCAACGTCCTGACTTTC | CASSVSVGLAGANVLTF
TRBD1 | once | TRBJ1-2 | TRBV6-4 | TGTGCCAGCAGTGACGACAGGGGGTCTGGCTACACCTTC | CASSDDRGSGYTF
. | . | TRBJ2-1 | TRBV29-1 | TGCAGCGTTGCGGTGGGAGGAGGCAATGAGCAGTTCTTC | CSVAVGGGNEQFF
TRBD1 | . | TRBJ2-2 | TRBV7-9 | TGTGCCAGCAGCTTAACGACAGGGGTCACCGGGGAGCTGTTTTTT | CASSLTTGVTGELFF
. | . | TRBJ2-1 | TRBV19 | TGTGCCAGTAGAAAACTAGCTACGGGCCCCTACAATGAGCAGTTCTTC | CASRKLATGPYNEQFF
. | . | TRBJ2-2 | TRBV7-2 | TGTGCCAGCAGCTTAGCGCCGAACACCGGGGAGCTGTTTTTT | CASSLAPNTGELFF
. | . | TRBJ1-4 | TRBV5-1 | TGCGCCAGCAGCTTGGAATCCGCTAATGAAAAACTGTTTTTT | CASSLESANEKLFF
. | . | TRBJ1-1 | TRBV2 | TGTGCCAGCATGCCGCAGGGAGGAAGGAACACTGAAGCTTTCTTT | CASMPQGGRNTEAFF
. | . | TRBJ2-2 | TRBV5-1 | TGCGCCAGCAGCTACGGACAGACCACCGGGGAGCTGTTTTTT | CASSYGQTTGELFF
. | once | TRBJ2-7 | TRBV7-2 | TGTGCCAGCAGCTTCAGCTCCTACGAGCAGTACTTC | CASSFSSYEQYF